This is a list of T cell receptor beta chains from one sample in a study of blood T cell repertoires in COVID-19. This table comes from immunoSEQ multiplex PCR, and its TCRdb copy is limited to in-frame clones, with some not included. The repertoire holds hundreds of thousands of clones, with roughly 90% as singletons. The sample comprised PBMCs or T cells enriched from blood (not recorded which). The source is a woman in her twenties or thirties who had recovered from COVID-19. Each CDR3 is given with its conserved first and last residue. The D gene is left open where the match is weak. The size field is filled for only some rows; it gives once, few, many or a size class.

TRBV4-3	TRBJ1-4	.	.	TGCGCCAGCAGCCCACTGGCGGCAGGTTCGGGGAGTGAAAAACTGTTTTTT	CASSPLAAGSGSEKLFF
TRBV5-1	TRBJ1-1	.	.	TGCGCCAGCAGCTTAGGTCAGTCGGGGGGAACTGAAGCTTTCTTT	CASSLGQSGGTEAFF
TRBV9	TRBJ2-3	TRBD2	.	TGTGCCAGCAGCGTAGGGGTAGCGGGGAGTACGACGCAGTATTTT	CASSVGVAGSTTQYF
TRBV5-5	TRBJ1-2	.	.	TGTGCCAGCAGCTTGTCGACAGTTCAGGATGGCTACACCTTC	CASSLSTVQDGYTF
TRBV2	TRBJ2-1	TRBD2	.	TGTGCCAGCAGTGAGACTAGCCATGAGCAGTTCTTC	CASSETSHEQFF
TRBV12-3/TRBV12-4	TRBJ2-7	TRBD1	.	TGTGCCACCAAGGGACAGGGCCTCTACGAGCAGTACTTC	CATKGQGLYEQYF
TRBV5-6	TRBJ1-1	.	.	TGTGCCAGCAGCTCCAGACCGCGGGGGCGCGAGACTGAAGCTTTCTTT	CASSSRPRGRETEAFF
TRBV27	TRBJ1-3	TRBD1	.	TGTGCCAGCAGACCTTCCAGGGGGGATTCTCCTGGAAACACCATATATTTT	CASRPSRGDSPGNTIYF
TRBV5-5	TRBJ2-4	TRBD1	.	TGTGCCAGCAGCACCGCAGGAGGACAGGAAGGCTTC	CASSTAGGQEGF
TRBV25-1	TRBJ1-4	TRBD1	.	TGTGCCAGCAGTGAGCGACAGGGAATTGAAAAACTGTTTTTT	CASSERQGIEKLFF
TRBV5-4	TRBJ2-3	.	.	TGTGCCAGCAGCTTAATAGCGGTACAACGCACAGATACGCAGTATTTT	CASSLIAVQRTDTQYF
TRBV6-1	TRBJ1-1	.	.	TGTGCCAGCAGTGACGCGACAGGTAGGGGGAACACTGAAGCTTTCTTT	CASSDATGRGNTEAFF
TRBV27	TRBJ1-2	.	.	TGTGCCAGCAGTTTCGCAGGGGCCTATGGCTACACCTTC	CASSFAGAYGYTF
TRBV4-3	TRBJ1-1	.	.	TGCGCCAGCAGCCAAGGGGAGGAGCTGAACACTGAAGCTTTCTTT	CASSQGEELNTEAFF
TRBV19	TRBJ1-1	.	.	TGTGCCAGTAAGGAGGCACCGGCCCCTGACACTGAAGCTTTCTTT	CASKEAPAPDTEAFF
TRBV4-3	TRBJ2-1	TRBD1	.	TGCGCCAGCAGCCAAGGGACAGGTACTGAGCAGTTCTTC	CASSQGTGTEQFF
TRBV10-3	TRBJ2-5	TRBD2	.	TGTGCCATCAGTGGCTCGCTAAGCGGGGCGCTGCGAGAGACCCAGTACTTC	CAISGSLSGALRETQYF
TRBV6-5	TRBJ1-1	TRBD1	.	TGTGCCAGCAGAGAGACAGGGCGCACTGAAGCTTTCTTT	CASRETGRTEAFF
TRBV27	TRBJ2-2	.	.	TGTGCCAGCAGTTTCGGCAGGGCGAACACCGGGGAGCTGTTTTTT	CASSFGRANTGELFF
TRBV6-6	TRBJ2-7	TRBD1	once	TGTGCCAGCAGTTACCCAACGGGACAGCCTTCCTACGAGCAGTACTTC	CASSYPTGQPSYEQYF
TRBV27	TRBJ2-7	TRBD1	.	TGTGCCAGCAGTTTAAGGGGGAAGACAGGGGGTCCCTACGAGCAGTACTTC	CASSLRGKTGGPYEQYF
TRBV5-1	TRBJ1-1	.	once	TGCGCCAGCAGCCTCCCTACAGGGAACACTGAAGCTTTCTTT	CASSLPTGNTEAFF
TRBV15	TRBJ1-2	.	.	TGTGCCACCAGCAGTACGCGGGCGGCTAACTATGGCTACACCTTC	CATSSTRAANYGYTF
TRBV24-1	TRBJ2-4	.	.	TGTGCCACCAGTGACCCACGGGACTCGAGGGGCCGAAACATTCAGTACTTC	CATSDPRDSRGRNIQYF
TRBV10-3	TRBJ2-4	.	.	TGTGCCATCAGTGAAGACGGGGGTCGAGCCAAAAACATTCAGTACTTC	CAISEDGGRAKNIQYF